This T cell receptor (beta chain) was profiled in a study of CD8 T cells in ankylosing spondylitis. Overall study results and limits: A motif of eight highly homologous TCR beta variants was seen as apparently characteristic of ankylosing spondylitis blood. In ankylosing spondylitis patients, matched synovial fluid reportedly showed significant enrichment of disease-linked clones. Some of these motif variants have turned up before, in reports on reactive arthritis synovial fluid and blood.

TCRdb recomputed calls from the 5' RACE reads with MiXCR, one row per CDR3 protein. This table holds 750,000 to 850,000 distinct CDR3 sequences, approximately 12% found once. In its sample, this clonotype was seen many times. Its antigen remains unidentified. Trimming removed 10 bases at V and 5 bases at J, with 11 bases between. This CDR3 spans 11 amino acids. Per germline, CDR1 ENHRY and CDR2 SYGVKD. The chain couples TRBV10-3 to TRBJ2-5; D unclear. Material: blood, either unsorted or a sorted T cell fraction (not recorded which). This TCR was recovered from a male donor with ankylosing spondylitis. The CDR3 sequence: CATMGAETQYF. In DNA, the CDR3 is TGTGCCACGATGGGTGCTGAGACCCAGTACTTC.